The clone carrying this T cell receptor beta chain has just a few counts. Its antigen is still unknown. This specimen belongs to a study of T-cell reconstitution after alpha-beta-depleted transplantation in children. The study's findings and limits: Alpha-beta T cells present about two months after transplant were reported to originate from several hundred expanded graft clones. At one year after transplant, newly produced T cells mostly accounted for T-cell counts and diversity.

Unique molecular identifiers were used in preparing the TCRbeta library. TCRdb re-derived calls from the PCR reads in MiXCR, one entry per CDR3 protein. In the table there are approximately 1,000,000 distinct CDR3 sequences, about 29% of which are singletons. The CDR3 has 12 amino acids. Deletions cut 1 base from V and 6 bases from J, with 8 bases between. In germline, CDR1 is SGHKS, CDR2 YYEKEE (reference sequence). This TCR derives from a boy under two years old who had a stem cell transplant for SCID, so the T cells may come from the graft donor. This specimen was PBMCs, mostly from graft donor cells, taken 360 days after TCRalphabeta/CD19-depleted stem cell transplant. The J gene is TRBJ2-7, the V gene TRBV5-5, with D hard to call. The CDR3 spells CASSLFNAEQYF. CDR3 DNA sequence: TGTGCCAGCAGCTTGTTCAATGCCGAGCAGTACTTC.